Here is one T cell receptor beta chain with its context. This clonotype was detected ten times or more. Its cognate antigen has yet to be identified. One base away there is no much larger clone; base qualities are not given. Per the germline V gene, MDHEN is the CDR1 and SYDVKM is the CDR2. Inclusive of the bounding cysteine and phenylalanine, the CDR3 is 16 residues long. The sequence is cut down to CDR3 DNA, 48 bases in frame from base 1. At the junction V is shortened by 6 bases and J by 0 bases, with 12 bases in between. This record comes from a study of human T cells and chemical hapten exposure (dated by TCRdb to about 2021). General notes on the study: For sensitization, 2% DPC in acetone was applied to an approximately 2 cm by approximately 2 cm area of upper inner arm skin. Throughout the approximately 25-week study period, patients were also given weekly therapeutic DPC doses on the scalp. The study tracked peripheral blood TCR repertoire changes in vivo during primary and secondary sensitization to the hapten diphenylcyclopropenone (DPC) in alopecia patients. Blood was sampled from patients pre-sensitization (week 0) and at 2, 6 and about 24 weeks after DPC sensitization. For TCR sequencing, blood came from 25 to 30 alopecia patients at anywhere from one to four time points (pre-sensitization, 2, 6 and 24 weeks). Libraries were pooled for sequencing, and per-sample TCR yields varied mainly because of small differences in library volumes within the pool. The patient cohort, mostly female, included alopecia areata with under or over 50% scalp involvement, alopecia totalis and alopecia universalis. Patch testing on the upper back used Finn chambers containing 0.01% DPC, with scoring done after 6 days according to International Contact Dermatitis Research Group standards.

Overall results and qualifications from the work: Repeated subsampling changed both the strength of the expansion versus patch-test correlation and the threshold at which the correlation became significant. Expanded TCRs formed significantly more large CDR3 similarity clusters than pre-sensitization or healthy control sets, consistent with antigen-driven responses. Because all patients had alopecia, a presumed autoimmune disease, the immune response of the patients might differ from that of healthy individuals. Patch test score correlated positively with the number of PT1 expanded TCRs, reaching significance at thresholds 8, 16 and 32 but not at 4. DPC sensitization did not change how many TCRs were above 1 in 1000 frequency, and no evidence was found of alterations in global repertoire structure.

Per the publication, the time point label means: patch test 2, 6 weeks after DPC sensitization. The treatment or condition label for this specimen denotes: therapeutic diphenylcyclopropenone sensitization with weekly scalp DPC. Blood at each patch-test visit was drawn before the patch test was applied. Patients were considered eligible if aged 18 to 70, diagnosed with alopecia and deemed suitable for DPC therapy, and patients were excluded if pregnant. Unfractionated whole blood was collected in Tempus Blood RNA tubes, and total RNA was extracted from that blood. Library prep was done by RACE. The reads were generated on a NextSeq 500. Library preparation attached unique molecular identifiers to individual cDNA molecules for quantitative, reproducible TCR counting. Each blood RNA sample was used to sequence both TCR alpha and TCR beta chains. In the authors' own workflow: The median number of TCRs per sample was around 96,000, ranging from roughly 23,224 to 690,600. The Decombinator software suite was used to annotate the V, J and CDR3 of the TCR reads. To make PS versus PT1 abundance plots, every sample was subsampled to the same number of TCRs (28,000). Expanded TCRs were defined as absent before sensitization and observed at least eight times at the 2-week time point. TCRdb applied fastp at Q25 and MiXCR to the public reads, then kept only in-frame beta chains. CDR3 protein sequences are deduplicated, and each keeps its most common genes and DNA. The V and J calls shown here were made by TCRdb, not taken from the authors' results. This sample holds about 140,000 distinct CDR3 sequences; 12% were observed only once. Around 1.4% of the sample goes to the ten largest clones.

In this chain, TRBV28 is recombined with TRBJ2-6; the D gene is perhaps TRBD1, on 6 matching bases. Specimen: whole blood, collected in connection with sensitization to the hapten diphenylcyclopropenone (DPC). The receptor was derived from a woman between 45 and 60 years old with alopecia areata. Some clones in this sample may be carry-over from other donors' samples. The nucleotides are TGTGCCAGCAGCTCGGGACATCTCTCTGGGGCCAACGTCCTGACTTTC. The resulting protein is CASSSGHLSGANVLTF.